The T cell receptor beta chain under discussion was sequenced for a study of OX40 agonist ivuxolimab in advanced cancers. Looking at the study overall: Head and neck, renal cell, melanoma or hepatocellular carcinoma were the cancers that dose-escalation patients had. Patients with prior anti-PD-1, anti-PD-L1 or anti-CTLA-4 therapy were eligible; 40% had some.

Only in-frame clones appear in the TCRdb table, and some are missing; sequencing was by immunoSEQ multiplex PCR. The data hold roughly 120,000 clones, with just under 95% observed a single time. About this clone itself: Its antigen remains unidentified.

Study-wide results and caveats: There were also nonresponders showing low normalized T-cell clonal expansion. At 0.1 to 3.0 mg/kg, clonal expansion of CD4+ and CD8+ blood T cells had occurred by week 6.

The sequences come from CD4+ or CD8+ T cells sorted from blood, collected in a trial of the OX40 agonist ivuxolimab. The clonotype comes from an adult with an advanced solid tumor such as melanoma, head and neck, liver or kidney cancer.

The CDR3 is CASRQGATDTQYF. The CDR3, as DNA: TGTGCCAGCAGACAGGGGGCCACAGATACGCAGTATTTT. The chain carries TRBV7-6 and TRBJ2-3; 9 bases match TRBD1. This CDR3 region has 13 residues. Trimming removed 6 bases from V and 2 bases from J; junction bases left unmatched: 0. Germline CDR1 and CDR2: SGHVS and FNYEAQ.